These T cell receptor beta chains were read from a single sample in a study of T cell responses to AZD1222 COVID-19 vaccine. This table comes from immunoSEQ multiplex PCR, and its TCRdb copy is limited to in-frame clones, with some not included. The sample contains about 74,000 clones, more than 85% of which appear only once. The specimen was peripheral blood, collected 28 days after the second AZD1222 dose. These receptors originate from an adult who received the AZD1222 COVID-19 vaccine. The conserved cysteine and the conserved F or W are not part of the CDR3 here.

J,V,CDR3
TRBJ2-7,TRBV7-9,ASSFSYEQY
TRBJ2-7,TRBV28,ASRRTGAGEQY
TRBJ2-1,TRBV9,ASSVALLAGDHEQF
TRBJ1-4,TRBV4-3,ASSQDLGQGGEKLF
TRBJ1-3,TRBV6-5,ASSDTGVYGNTIY
TRBJ2-3,TRBV19,ASSPRTSGTFTDTQY
TRBJ1-4,TRBV28,ASSSLRGYEKLF
TRBJ1-5,TRBV30,AWSVNQPNQPQH
TRBJ2-2,TRBV30,AWSVLLNTGELF
TRBJ2-3,TRBV28,AGSRRGTDTQY
TRBJ2-1,TRBV27,ASSTRAGWWNEQF
TRBJ2-2,TRBV7-3,ASSPDRGNTGELF
TRBJ2-5,TRBV19,ASSPGNQETQY
TRBJ1-5,TRBV5-4,ASSEWRNVYSNQPQH
TRBJ2-6,TRBV10-2,ASSTPGTGGSGANVLT
TRBJ2-2,TRBV19,ASSIMRAGELF
TRBJ1-6,TRBV24-1,ATSDDRGTALH
TRBJ2-1,TRBV4-3,ASSHERAWPGNEQF
TRBJ2-2,TRBV29-1,SVGGTGELF
TRBJ2-7,TRBV27,ASSLRGGLAGVYEQY
TRBJ2-7,TRBV7-8,ASSPRGYEQY
TRBJ2-4,TRBV4-2,ASSQDLRIRGIQY
TRBJ1-4,TRBV6-5,ASSHLLGTNEKLF
TRBJ2-5,TRBV14,ASSPLGFRQETQY
TRBJ2-7,TRBV19,ASSIAGLRVEQY
TRBJ2-1,TRBV5-4,ASSLELADANNEQF